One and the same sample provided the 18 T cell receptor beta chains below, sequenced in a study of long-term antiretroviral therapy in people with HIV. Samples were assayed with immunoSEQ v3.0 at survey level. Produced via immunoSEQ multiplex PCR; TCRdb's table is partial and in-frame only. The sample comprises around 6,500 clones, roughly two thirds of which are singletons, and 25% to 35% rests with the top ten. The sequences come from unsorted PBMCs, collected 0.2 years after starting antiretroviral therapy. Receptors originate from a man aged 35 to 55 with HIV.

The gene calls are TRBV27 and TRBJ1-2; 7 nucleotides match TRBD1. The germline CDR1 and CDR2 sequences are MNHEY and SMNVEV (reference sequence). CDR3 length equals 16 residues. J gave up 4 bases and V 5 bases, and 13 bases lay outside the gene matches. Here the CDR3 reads CASSAPGTVAFYGYTF. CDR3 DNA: TGTGCCAGCAGTGCCCCCGGGACAGTTGCCTTCTATGGCTACACCTTC.

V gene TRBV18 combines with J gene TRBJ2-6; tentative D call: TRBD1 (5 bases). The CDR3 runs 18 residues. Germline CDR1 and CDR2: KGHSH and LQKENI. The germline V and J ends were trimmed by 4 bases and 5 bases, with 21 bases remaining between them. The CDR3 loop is CASSHNWTFTSRANVLTF. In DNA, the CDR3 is TGTGCCAGCTCACATAATTGGACATTTACAAGTCGGGCCAACGTCCTGACTTTC.

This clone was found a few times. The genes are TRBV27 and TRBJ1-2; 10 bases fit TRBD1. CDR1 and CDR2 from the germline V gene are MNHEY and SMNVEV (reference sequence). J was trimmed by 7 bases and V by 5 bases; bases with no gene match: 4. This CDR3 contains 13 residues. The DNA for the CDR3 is TGTGCCAGCAGTGAGGACAGGGGGTCTGGCTACACCTTC. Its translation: CASSEDRGSGYTF.

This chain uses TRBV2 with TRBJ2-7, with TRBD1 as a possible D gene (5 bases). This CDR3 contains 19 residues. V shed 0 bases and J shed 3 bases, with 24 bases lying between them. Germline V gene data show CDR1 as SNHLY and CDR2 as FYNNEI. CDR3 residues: CASSEAKRLRIDSYYEQYF. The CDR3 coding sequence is TGTGCCAGCAGTGAAGCGAAAAGGCTGCGAATCGACAGCTACTACGAGCAGTACTTC.

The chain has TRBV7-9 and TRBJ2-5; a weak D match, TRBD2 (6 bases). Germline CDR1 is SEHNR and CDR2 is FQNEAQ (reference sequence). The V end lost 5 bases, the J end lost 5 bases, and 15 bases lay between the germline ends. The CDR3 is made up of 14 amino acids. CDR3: CASSPQGEVETQYF. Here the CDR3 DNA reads TGTGCCAGCAGCCCACAAGGGGAGGTTGAGACCCAGTACTTC.

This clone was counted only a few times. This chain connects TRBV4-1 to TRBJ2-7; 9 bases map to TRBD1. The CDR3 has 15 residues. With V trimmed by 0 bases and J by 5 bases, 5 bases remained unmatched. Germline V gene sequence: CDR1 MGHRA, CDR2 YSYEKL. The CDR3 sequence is CASSQEWTGVNEQYF. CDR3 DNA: TGCGCCAGCAGCCAAGAGTGGACAGGGGTTAACGAGCAGTACTTC.

This CDR3 reads CASSPVLAGEDTQYF. The DNA of the CDR3 is TGTGCCAGCAGCCCTGTCCTAGCGGGGGAAGATACGCAGTATTTT. The chain combines TRBV9 with TRBJ2-3; 10 positions agree with TRBD2. The germline CDR1 and CDR2 sequences are SGDLS and YYNGEE. The V gene end was trimmed by 4 bases and the J gene end by 5 bases; junction bases not matched to a gene: 7. The length of the CDR3 is 15 residues.

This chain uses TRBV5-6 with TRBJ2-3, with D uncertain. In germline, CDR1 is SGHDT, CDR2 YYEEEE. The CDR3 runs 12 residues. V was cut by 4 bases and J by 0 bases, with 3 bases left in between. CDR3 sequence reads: CASSLSTDTQYF. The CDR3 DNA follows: TGTGCCAGCAGCCTCAGCACAGATACGCAGTATTTT.

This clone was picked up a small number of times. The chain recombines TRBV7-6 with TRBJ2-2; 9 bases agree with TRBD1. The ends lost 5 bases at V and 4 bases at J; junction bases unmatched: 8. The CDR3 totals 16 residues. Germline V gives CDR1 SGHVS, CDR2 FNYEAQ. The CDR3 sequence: CASSPSGTGSTGELFF. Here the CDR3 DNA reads TGTGCCAGCAGCCCCTCAGGGACAGGGTCCACCGGGGAGCTGTTTTTT.

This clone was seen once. CDR3 coding DNA: TGTGCCAGTAGCCTGACCGTAAGCTCCTACGAGCAGTACTTC. Protein sequence: CASSLTVSSYEQYF. The chain recombines TRBV19 with TRBJ2-7; D is unclear. The germline gives CDR1 LNHDA, CDR2 SQIVND (reference sequence). The CDR3 consists of 14 residues. The ends were cut back, 6 bases at V and 0 bases at J, with 12 bases in the middle.

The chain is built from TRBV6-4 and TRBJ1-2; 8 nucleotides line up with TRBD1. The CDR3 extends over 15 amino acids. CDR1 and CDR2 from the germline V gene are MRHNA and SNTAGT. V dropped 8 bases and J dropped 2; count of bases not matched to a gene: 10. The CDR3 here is CASPRTGRRNYGYTF. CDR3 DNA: TGTGCCAGCCCTCGGACAGGGAGAAGGAACTATGGCTACACCTTC.

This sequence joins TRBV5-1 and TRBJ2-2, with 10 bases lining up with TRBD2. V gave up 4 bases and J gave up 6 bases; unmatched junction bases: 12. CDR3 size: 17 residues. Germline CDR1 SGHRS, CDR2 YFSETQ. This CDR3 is CASSGAGGASEAGELFF. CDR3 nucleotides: TGCGCCAGCAGCGGAGCGGGGGGGGCCTCAGAAGCCGGGGAGCTGTTTTTT. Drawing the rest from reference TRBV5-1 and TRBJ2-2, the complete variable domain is KAGVTQTPRYLIKTRGQQVTLSCSPISGHRSVSWYQQTPGQGLQFLFEYFSETQRNKGNFPGRFSGRQFSNSRSEMNVSTLELGDSALYLCASSGAGGASEAGELFFGEGSRLTVL.

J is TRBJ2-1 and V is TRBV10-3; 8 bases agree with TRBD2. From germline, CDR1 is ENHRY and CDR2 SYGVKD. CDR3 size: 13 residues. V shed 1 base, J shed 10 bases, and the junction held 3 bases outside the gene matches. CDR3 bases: TGTGCCATCAGTGAGTTATTAGCGGGGGAGCAGTTCTTC. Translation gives CAISELLAGEQFF.

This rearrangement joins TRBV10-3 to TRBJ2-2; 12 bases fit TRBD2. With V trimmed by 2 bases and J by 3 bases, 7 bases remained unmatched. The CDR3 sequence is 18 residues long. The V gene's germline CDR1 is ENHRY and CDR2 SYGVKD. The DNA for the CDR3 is TGTGCCATCAGTGAGCGGGCTAGCGGGGGGGCCGACACCGGGGAGCTGTTTTTT. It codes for CAISERASGGADTGELFF.

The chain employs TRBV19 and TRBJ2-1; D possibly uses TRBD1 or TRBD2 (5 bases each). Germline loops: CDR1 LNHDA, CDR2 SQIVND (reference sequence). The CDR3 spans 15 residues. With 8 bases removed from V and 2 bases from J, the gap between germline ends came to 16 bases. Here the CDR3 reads CASGMTSGPYNEQFF. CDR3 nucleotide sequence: TGTGCCAGTGGGATGACCTCGGGACCCTACAATGAGCAGTTCTTC.

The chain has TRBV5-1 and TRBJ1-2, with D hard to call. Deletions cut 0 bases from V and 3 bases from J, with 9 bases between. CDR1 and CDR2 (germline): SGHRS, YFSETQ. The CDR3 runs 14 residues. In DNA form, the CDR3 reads TGCGCCAGCAGCTTGGAAGGGATTTACTATGGCTACACCTTC. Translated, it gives CASSLEGIYYGYTF.

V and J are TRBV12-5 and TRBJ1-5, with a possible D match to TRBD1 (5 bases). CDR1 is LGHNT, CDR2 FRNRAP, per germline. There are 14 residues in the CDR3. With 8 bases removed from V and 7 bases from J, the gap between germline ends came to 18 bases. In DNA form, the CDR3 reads TGTGCTAGTACCGAATCAGGGCGATCCCAGCCCCAGCATTTT. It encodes CASTESGRSQPQHF.

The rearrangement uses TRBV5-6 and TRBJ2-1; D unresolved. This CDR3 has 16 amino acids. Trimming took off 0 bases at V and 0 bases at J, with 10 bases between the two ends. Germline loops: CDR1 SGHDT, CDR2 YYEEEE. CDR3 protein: CASSLGTTYSYNEQFF. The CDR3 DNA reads TGTGCCAGCAGCTTGGGGACCACCTACTCCTACAATGAGCAGTTCTTC.